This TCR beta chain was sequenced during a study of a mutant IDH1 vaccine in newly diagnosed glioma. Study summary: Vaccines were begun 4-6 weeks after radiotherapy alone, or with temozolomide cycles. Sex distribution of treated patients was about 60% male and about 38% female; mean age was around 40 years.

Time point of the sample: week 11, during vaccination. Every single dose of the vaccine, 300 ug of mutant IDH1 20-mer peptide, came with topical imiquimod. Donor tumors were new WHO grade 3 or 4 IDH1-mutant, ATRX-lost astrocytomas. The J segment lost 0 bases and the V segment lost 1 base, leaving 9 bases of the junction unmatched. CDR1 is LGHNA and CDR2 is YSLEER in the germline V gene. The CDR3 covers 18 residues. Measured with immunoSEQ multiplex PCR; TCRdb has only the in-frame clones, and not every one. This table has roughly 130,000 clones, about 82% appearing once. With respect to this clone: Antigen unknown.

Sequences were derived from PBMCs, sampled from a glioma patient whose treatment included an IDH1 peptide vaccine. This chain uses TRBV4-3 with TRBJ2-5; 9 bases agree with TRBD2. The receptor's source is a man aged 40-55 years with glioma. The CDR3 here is CASSQGGTSRGHQETQYF. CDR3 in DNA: TGCGCCAGCAGCCAAGGGGGGACTAGCCGGGGCCACCAAGAGACCCAGTACTTC.